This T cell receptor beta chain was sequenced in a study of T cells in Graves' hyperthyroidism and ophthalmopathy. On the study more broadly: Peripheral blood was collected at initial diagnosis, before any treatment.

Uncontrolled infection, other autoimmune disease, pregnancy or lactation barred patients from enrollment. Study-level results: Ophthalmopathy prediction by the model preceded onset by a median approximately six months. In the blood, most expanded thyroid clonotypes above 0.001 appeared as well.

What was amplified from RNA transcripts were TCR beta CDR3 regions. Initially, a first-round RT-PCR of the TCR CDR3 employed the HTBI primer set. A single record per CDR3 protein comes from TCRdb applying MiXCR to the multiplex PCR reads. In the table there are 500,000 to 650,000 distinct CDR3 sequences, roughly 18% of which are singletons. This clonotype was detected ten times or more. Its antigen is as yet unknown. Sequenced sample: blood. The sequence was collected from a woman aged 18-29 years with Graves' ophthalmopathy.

This CDR3 reads CASSHGGSQEQYF. DNA of the CDR3: TGTGCCAGCAGCCACGGGGGCAGTCAGGAGCAGTACTTC. V usage is TRBV3-1 and J usage is TRBJ2-7; TRBD1 or TRBD2 may be the D gene (6 bases each). Trimming pared 3 bases from V and 7 bases from J, leaving 13 bases between. This CDR3 has 13 amino acids. Germline CDR1 reads LGHDT; CDR2 reads YNNKEL (reference sequence).